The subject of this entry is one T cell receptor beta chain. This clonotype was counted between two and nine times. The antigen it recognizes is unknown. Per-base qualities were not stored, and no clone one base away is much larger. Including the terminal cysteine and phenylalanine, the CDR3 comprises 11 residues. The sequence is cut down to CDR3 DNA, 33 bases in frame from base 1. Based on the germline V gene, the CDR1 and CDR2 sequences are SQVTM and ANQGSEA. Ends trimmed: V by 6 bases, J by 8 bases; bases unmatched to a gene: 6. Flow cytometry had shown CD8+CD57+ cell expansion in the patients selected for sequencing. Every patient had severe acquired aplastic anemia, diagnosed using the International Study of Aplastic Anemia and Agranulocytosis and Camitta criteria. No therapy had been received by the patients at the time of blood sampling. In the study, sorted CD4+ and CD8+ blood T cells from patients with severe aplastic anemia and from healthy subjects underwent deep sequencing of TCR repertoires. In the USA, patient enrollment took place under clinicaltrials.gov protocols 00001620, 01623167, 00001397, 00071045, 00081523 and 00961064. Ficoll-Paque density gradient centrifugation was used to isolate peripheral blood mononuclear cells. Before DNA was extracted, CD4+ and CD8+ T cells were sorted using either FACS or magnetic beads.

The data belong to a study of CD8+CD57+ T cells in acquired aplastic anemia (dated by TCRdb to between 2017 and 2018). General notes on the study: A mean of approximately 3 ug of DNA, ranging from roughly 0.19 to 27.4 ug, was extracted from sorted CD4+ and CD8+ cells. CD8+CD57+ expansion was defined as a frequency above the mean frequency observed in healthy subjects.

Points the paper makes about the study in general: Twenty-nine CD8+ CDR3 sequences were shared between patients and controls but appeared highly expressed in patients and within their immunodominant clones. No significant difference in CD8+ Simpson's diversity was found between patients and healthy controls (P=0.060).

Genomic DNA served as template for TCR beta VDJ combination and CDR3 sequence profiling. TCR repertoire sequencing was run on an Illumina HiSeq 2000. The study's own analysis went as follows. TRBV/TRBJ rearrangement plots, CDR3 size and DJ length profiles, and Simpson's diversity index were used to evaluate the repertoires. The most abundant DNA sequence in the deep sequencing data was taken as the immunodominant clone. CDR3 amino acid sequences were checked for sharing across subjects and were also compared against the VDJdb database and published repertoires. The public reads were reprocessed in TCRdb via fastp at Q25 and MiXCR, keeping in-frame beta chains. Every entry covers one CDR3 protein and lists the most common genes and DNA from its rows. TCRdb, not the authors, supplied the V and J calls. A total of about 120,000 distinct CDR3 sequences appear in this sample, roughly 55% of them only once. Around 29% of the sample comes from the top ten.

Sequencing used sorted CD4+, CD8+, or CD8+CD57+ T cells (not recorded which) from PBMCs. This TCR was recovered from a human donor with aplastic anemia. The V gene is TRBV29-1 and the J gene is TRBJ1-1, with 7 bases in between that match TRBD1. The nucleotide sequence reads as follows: TGCAGCGTGCTAACAGGGGTGGAAGCTTTCTTT. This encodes CSVLTGVEAFF.